A selection of T cell receptor beta chains follows, all from one sample in a study of control samples from healthy donors and cancer patients. Sequenced by immunoSEQ multiplex PCR; TCRdb stores in-frame clones only, minus some. The data hold about 140,000 clones, with roughly 92% observed a single time. The specimen sequenced was blood. These receptors were taken from a man aged 35-49 years in good health. The CDR3 runs from the conserved cysteine through the conserved F or W. Each record gives: V gene, J gene, D gene, CDR3 protein. D genes are given only for firm matches.

V gene: TRBV5-8; J gene: TRBJ1-2; D gene: NA; CDR3 protein: CASSSPNYGYTF
V gene: TRBV5-1; J gene: TRBJ2-7; D gene: TRBD2; CDR3 protein: CASSLVLCTSGGGHVRSYEQYF
V gene: TRBV4-3; J gene: TRBJ2-3; D gene: NA; CDR3 protein: CASSQEGRGDTQYF
V gene: TRBV6-6; J gene: TRBJ2-7; D gene: TRBD2; CDR3 protein: CASTGRERYEQYF
V gene: TRBV29-1; J gene: TRBJ2-5; D gene: NA; CDR3 protein: CSVEGRVQETQYF
V gene: TRBV20-1; J gene: TRBJ2-1; D gene: NA; CDR3 protein: CSARVIFDEFF
V gene: TRBV5-1; J gene: TRBJ2-3; D gene: NA; CDR3 protein: CASSLEEYTQYF
V gene: TRBV9; J gene: TRBJ1-3; D gene: NA; CDR3 protein: CASGVGQGSAGNTIYF
V gene: TRBV7-2; J gene: TRBJ2-3; D gene: NA; CDR3 protein: CASSLGVGGSPVLSTQYF
V gene: TRBV9; J gene: TRBJ1-3; D gene: NA; CDR3 protein: CASRGPAGNTIYF
V gene: TRBV29-1; J gene: TRBJ2-5; D gene: NA; CDR3 protein: CSVPQGRETQYF
V gene: TRBV4-3; J gene: TRBJ2-1; D gene: TRBD2; CDR3 protein: CASSQGIRNSGVNEQFF
V gene: TRBV11-2; J gene: TRBJ1-3; D gene: NA; CDR3 protein: CASSLARGSASGNTIYF
V gene: TRBV28; J gene: TRBJ2-2; D gene: TRBD2; CDR3 protein: CASSPWTSGSGTGELFF
V gene: TRBV7-9; J gene: TRBJ2-7; D gene: NA; CDR3 protein: CASSSIGSAHEQYF
V gene: TRBV9; J gene: TRBJ2-3; D gene: NA; CDR3 protein: CASSVRGAITDTQYF
V gene: TRBV7-2; J gene: TRBJ1-2; D gene: TRBD1; CDR3 protein: CASSSRVVTGGHGYTF
V gene: TRBV27; J gene: TRBJ2-1; D gene: TRBD2; CDR3 protein: CASSIGLASDEQFF
V gene: TRBV6-5; J gene: TRBJ2-1; D gene: TRBD2; CDR3 protein: CASSFPGLENNEQFF
V gene: TRBV11-2; J gene: TRBJ2-1; D gene: TRBD2; CDR3 protein: CASSASGGAYNEQFF
V gene: TRBV6-2/TRBV6-3; J gene: TRBJ1-4; D gene: NA; CDR3 protein: CASSSTGLVGEKLFF
V gene: TRBV6-5; J gene: TRBJ1-4; D gene: TRBD1; CDR3 protein: CASSPRQGAEKLFF
V gene: TRBV7-8; J gene: TRBJ2-7; D gene: TRBD2; CDR3 protein: CASSLPGLAGVGAYEQYF
V gene: TRBV7-3; J gene: TRBJ1-5; D gene: TRBD1; CDR3 protein: CASSQKGQGANSNQPQHF
V gene: TRBV7-6; J gene: TRBJ1-1; D gene: NA; CDR3 protein: CASSAGGQAEAFF
V gene: TRBV5-1; J gene: TRBJ2-3; D gene: NA; CDR3 protein: CASSLDPGNPSTDTQYF
V gene: TRBV18; J gene: TRBJ1-2; D gene: TRBD1; CDR3 protein: CASSQKEGASYGYTF
V gene: TRBV5-6; J gene: TRBJ2-5; D gene: NA; CDR3 protein: CASSPQYQETQYF
V gene: TRBV11-2; J gene: TRBJ2-1; D gene: NA; CDR3 protein: CASSLDTSSYNEQFF
V gene: TRBV19; J gene: TRBJ2-1; D gene: TRBD1; CDR3 protein: CASSILGTGAMNEQFF
V gene: TRBV6-2/TRBV6-3; J gene: TRBJ2-3; D gene: NA; CDR3 protein: CASSYLRGTDTQYF
V gene: TRBV9; J gene: TRBJ2-5; D gene: TRBD2; CDR3 protein: CASSPRLAGGQETQYF
V gene: TRBV19; J gene: TRBJ2-7; D gene: TRBD1; CDR3 protein: CASSNTLGGLLDEQYF
V gene: TRBV28; J gene: TRBJ2-7; D gene: TRBD2; CDR3 protein: CASSWREGRSEQYF
V gene: TRBV6-1; J gene: TRBJ1-1; D gene: NA; CDR3 protein: CASSESVGNTEAFF
V gene: TRBV7-9; J gene: TRBJ1-1; D gene: NA; CDR3 protein: CASSLRDHTEAFF
V gene: TRBV24-1; J gene: TRBJ2-3; D gene: NA; CDR3 protein: CATSDQGSGTDTQYF
V gene: TRBV6-5; J gene: TRBJ2-7; D gene: NA; CDR3 protein: CASSYSAGAYEQYF
V gene: TRBV7-3; J gene: TRBJ1-1; D gene: NA; CDR3 protein: CASSLDLYTEAFF
V gene: TRBV4-1; J gene: TRBJ2-3; D gene: TRBD2; CDR3 protein: CASSQEASGRHTQYF
V gene: TRBV6-2/TRBV6-3; J gene: TRBJ2-5; D gene: NA; CDR3 protein: CASTPGTPQFQYF
V gene: TRBV19; J gene: TRBJ2-3; D gene: TRBD2; CDR3 protein: CASSNPLAPAGDTQYF
V gene: TRBV6-7; J gene: TRBJ1-3; D gene: NA; CDR3 protein: CAVGGASGNTIYF
V gene: TRBV5-1; J gene: TRBJ2-3; D gene: TRBD1; CDR3 protein: CASSSTGGTDTQYF
V gene: TRBV6-2/TRBV6-3; J gene: TRBJ2-7; D gene: NA; CDR3 protein: CASSYTRGATTYEQYF
V gene: TRBV18; J gene: TRBJ1-1; D gene: NA; CDR3 protein: CASSGQGNTEAFF
V gene: TRBV9; J gene: TRBJ2-7; D gene: NA; CDR3 protein: CASSVEPPGQILEQYF
V gene: TRBV10-3; J gene: TRBJ1-5; D gene: NA; CDR3 protein: CAISPTDLQPQHF
V gene: TRBV19; J gene: TRBJ2-7; D gene: NA; CDR3 protein: CASSISGVSYEQYF
V gene: TRBV7-9; J gene: TRBJ2-2; D gene: NA; CDR3 protein: CASSLGRSGELFF
V gene: TRBV7-6; J gene: TRBJ2-1; D gene: TRBD2; CDR3 protein: CASSSTSGSGDEQFF
V gene: TRBV6-6; J gene: TRBJ2-3; D gene: TRBD2; CDR3 protein: CASSYSASGPDTQYF
V gene: TRBV25-1; J gene: TRBJ2-3; D gene: TRBD2; CDR3 protein: CASQSGGARDTQYF
V gene: TRBV7-2; J gene: TRBJ2-6; D gene: NA; CDR3 protein: CASSLGGSGANVLTF
V gene: TRBV6-8; J gene: TRBJ1-3; D gene: TRBD1; CDR3 protein: CASSWRDRRSGNTIYF
V gene: TRBV28; J gene: TRBJ1-5; D gene: NA; CDR3 protein: CASSPRGGGNQPQHF